This passage covers 28 T cell receptor beta chains from one sample sequenced in a study of blood T cell repertoires in COVID-19. Libraries were prepared by immunoSEQ multiplex PCR; TCRdb keeps only in-frame clonotypes and omits some of them. The repertoire holds around 140,000 clones, with roughly 83% as singletons. Sample: peripheral blood. These receptors all come from a woman over 75 with acute or convalescent COVID-19.

V gene TRBV5-5 combines with J gene TRBJ1-4, with D possibly being TRBD1 (5 bases). The germline CDR1 and CDR2 sequences are SGHKS and YYEKEE (reference sequence). The V gene lost 4 bases and the J gene lost 0 bases, with 13 bases spanning the gap. CDR3 length equals 16 residues. CDR3 protein: CASSPEGAATNEKLFF. CDR3 DNA sequence: TGTGCCAGCAGCCCCGAAGGGGCGGCAACTAATGAAAAACTGTTTTTT. The variable domain in full, with the rest retrieved from reference TRBV5-5 and TRBJ1-4, is DAGVTQSPTHLIKTRGQQVTLRCSPISGHKSVSWYQQVLGQGPQFIFQYYEKEERGRGNFPDRFSARQFPNYSSELNVNALLLGDSALYLCASSPEGAATNEKLFFGSGTQLSVL.

V is TRBV4-3 and J is TRBJ2-7, with a possible D match to TRBD2 (5 bases). V was clipped by 1 base and J by 0 bases, with 10 bases between them. The CDR3 is made up of 15 amino acids. Germline CDR1 is LGHNA and CDR2 is YSLEER. CDR3 DNA: TGCGCCAGCAGCCAAGTTAGAGGGCCCTCCTACGAGCAGTACTTC. It specifies CASSQVRGPSYEQYF.

The chain is built from TRBV27 and TRBJ1-6; 10 nucleotides align to TRBD1. The CDR3 is 13 residues long. Germline lookup yields CDR1 MNHEY and CDR2 SMNVEV (reference sequence). Trimming at V came to 4 bases and at J to 11 bases, leaving 2 bases not matched to a gene. The DNA for the CDR3 is TGTGCCAGCAGTTGGGACAGGGGAGCACCCCTCCACTTT. This gives the protein CASSWDRGAPLHF.

As for this clone: The sample carries other DNA sequences with the same CDR3. V and J are TRBV3-1 (or the pseudogene TRBV3-2) and TRBJ2-1; 9 nucleotides agree with TRBD2. The V and J ends lost 4 bases and 8 bases, in that order; junction bases with no gene match: 12. Germline lookup yields CDR1 LGHDT and CDR2 YNNKEL (reference sequence). The CDR3 length is 16 residues. In DNA form, the CDR3 reads TGTGCCAGCAGCCTCCCCTTGGCGGGAGGGGAGGATGAGCAGTTCTTC. Translated, it gives CASSLPLAGGEDEQFF.

In nucleotides, the CDR3 is TGTGCCAGCAGCCCACGGGACAGATCCTCCTCACCCCTCCACTTT. Its protein is CASSPRDRSSSPLHF. The chain uses TRBV3-1 (or the pseudogene TRBV3-2) and TRBJ1-6; TRBD1 aligns across 7 bases. V trimming: 4 bases; J trimming: 10 bases; junction bases outside the gene matches: 10. Germline-derived CDR1 and CDR2 are LGHDT and YNNKEL (reference sequence). The CDR3 sequence is 15 residues long.

This clone was counted a single time. V gene TRBV6-2 or TRBV6-3 combines with J gene TRBJ2-1, with 10 bases matching TRBD2. The CDR3 contains 18 residues. Germline V lookup: CDR1 MNHEY, CDR2 SVGEGT. V was pared by 6 bases and J by 6 bases, with 17 bases of the junction left unmatched. DNA for the CDR3: TGTGCCAGCAGCCCAGGCGTAGCGGGGGGCCCCCGGAGCAATGAGCAGTTCTTC. Its protein is CASSPGVAGGPRSNEQFF.

The V gene is TRBV13, the J gene TRBJ2-6; D is unclear. Germline V gene data show CDR1 as PRHDT and CDR2 as FYEKMQ (reference sequence). This CDR3 is 14 amino acids long. V shed 4 bases and J shed 1 base, with 5 bases lying between them. CDR3 DNA: TGTGCCAGCAGCTCTTCTTCTGGGGCCAACGTCCTGACTTTC. This codes for CASSSSSGANVLTF.

Of note for this clone: The sample carries other DNA sequences with the same CDR3. This rearrangement joins TRBV6-5 to TRBJ1-5, with 8 bases aligning to TRBD1. CDR1 is MNHEY, CDR2 SVGAGI, per germline. With 6 bases clipped from V and 0 bases from J, the junction kept 4 bases outside the gene matches. The CDR3 covers 15 residues. The CDR3 protein is CASSRDRGSNQPQHF. The CDR3 DNA is TGTGCCAGCAGCCGCGACAGGGGTAGCAATCAGCCCCAGCATTTT.

The CDR3, as DNA: TGCAGCGTTGAGCCTATGACAGGGAAGGCCGAAAAACTGTTTTTT. Translating it yields CSVEPMTGKAEKLFF. The chain joins TRBV29-1 to TRBJ1-4, with 7 bases lining up with TRBD1. CDR1 is SQVTM and CDR2 is ANQGSEA in the germline V gene. The CDR3 loop spans 15 amino acids. Unmatched junction bases numbered 12, after V lost 3 bases and J lost 8 bases.

The V call is TRBV18, the J call TRBJ2-7; maybe TRBD1 (5 bases). Germline V gene lookup returns CDR1 KGHSH and CDR2 LQKENI. This CDR3 spans 12 amino acids. V shed 3 bases and J shed 5 bases, with 8 bases lying between them. CDR3 protein: CASSPAGNEQYF. CDR3 DNA sequence: TGTGCCAGCTCACCGGCAGGGAACGAGCAGTACTTC.

A few counts support this clone. The chain is built from TRBV6-1 and TRBJ2-7, with 7 bases matching TRBD2. There are 14 residues in the CDR3. Trimming removed 5 bases from V and 3 bases from J; junction bases left unmatched: 7. Germline V gene lookup returns CDR1 MNHNS and CDR2 SASEGT. The CDR3 here is CASSSWREYYEQYF. Here the CDR3 DNA reads TGTGCCAGCAGTTCTTGGCGGGAGTACTACGAGCAGTACTTC.

The CDR3 region has the DNA TGTGCCTGGAGTGTACAGGGGGTGCTGATTCCTGAAGCTTTCTTT. It codes for CAWSVQGVLIPEAFF. The genes are TRBV30 and TRBJ1-1; 8 bases agree with TRBD1. The CDR3 consists of 15 residues. The trim removed 0 bases at V and 6 bases at J, leaving 9 bases unmatched. Germline values: CDR1 GTSNPN, CDR2 SVGIG (reference sequence).

V is TRBV2 and J is TRBJ2-5; D might be TRBD2 (6 bases). V was clipped by 5 bases and J by 7 bases, with 17 bases between them. Per germline, CDR1 SNHLY and CDR2 FYNNEI. The CDR3 has 14 amino acids. Here the CDR3 reads CASSQLDRRGTQYF. CDR3 nucleotide sequence: TGTGCCAGCAGTCAACTAGACCGGCGGGGGACCCAGTACTTC. The full variable domain, rest sourced from reference TRBV2 and TRBJ2-5, is EPEVTQTPSHQVTQMGQEVILRCVPISNHLYFYWYRQILGQKVEFLVSFYNNEISEKSEIFDDQFSVERPDGSNFTLKIRSTKLEDSAMYFCASSQLDRRGTQYFGPGTRLLVL.

The chain joins TRBV7-2 to TRBJ1-5, with D possibly matching TRBD1 (5 bases). The CDR3 is 15 amino acids. Germline CDR1 reads SGHTA; CDR2 reads FQGNSA. The V end was cut by 1 base, the J end by 0 bases, with 7 bases between. The CDR3 DNA reads TGTGCCAGCAGCTTAGTAGGGGATAGCAATCAGCCCCAGCATTTT. Translation: CASSLVGDSNQPQHF. Filled out from reference TRBV7-2 and TRBJ1-5, the complete variable domain reads GAGVSQSPSNKVTEKGKDVELRCDPISGHTALYWYRQSLGQGLEFLIYFQGNSAPDKSGLPSDRFSAERTGGSVSTLTIQRTQQEDSAVYLCASSLVGDSNQPQHFGDGTRLSIL.

The V call is TRBV30, the J call TRBJ1-2; D gene ambiguous. Trimming stripped 0 bases from V and 3 bases from J, with 8 bases between. Germline V gene lookup returns CDR1 GTSNPN and CDR2 SVGIG (reference sequence). The CDR3 extends over 13 amino acids. CDR3 region: CAWSVLRDYGYTF. The CDR3, as DNA: TGTGCCTGGAGTGTCCTGCGGGACTATGGCTACACCTTC.

The genes are TRBV5-6 and TRBJ2-1, with TRBD2 identical over 10 bases. The CDR3 consists of 16 residues. J was trimmed by 2 bases and V by 3 bases; bases with no gene match: 5. CDR1 is SGHDT and CDR2 is YYEEEE in the germline V gene. The CDR3: CASSSPTSGTYNEQFF. CDR3 nucleotide sequence: TGTGCCAGCAGCTCTCCAACTAGCGGGACCTACAATGAGCAGTTCTTC.

CDR3 nucleotides: TGTGCCTGGAGGGAGGGTCATGAAGCTTTCTTT. This translates into CAWREGHEAFF. The chain uses TRBV30 and TRBJ1-1; D remains unclear. In germline, CDR1 is GTSNPN, CDR2 SVGIG (reference sequence). V lost 3 bases, J lost 7 bases, and 9 bases lay in between. The CDR3 consists of 11 residues.

This clone showed up just a few times. The chain couples TRBV11-2 to TRBJ2-3; no definite D call. V lost 1 base and J 2 bases, leaving 10 bases between the germline ends. CDR3 length equals 15 residues. CDR1 and CDR2 from the germline V gene are SGHAT and FQNNGV. CDR3 residues: CASSLGVGATDTQYF. The CDR3 DNA reads TGTGCCAGCAGCTTAGGAGTAGGAGCCACAGATACGCAGTATTTT.

This clone came up a few times. A junction boundary mismatches the germline segment, possibly from a read error. The genes are TRBV12-3 or TRBV12-4 and TRBJ1-2, with no clear D. The CDR3 loop spans 13 amino acids. CDR3 residues: CASSLTEGVIEGF. CDR3 coding DNA: TGTGCCAGCAGTTTAACGGAGGGCGTTATCGAGGGCTTC.

The rearrangement uses TRBV5-4 and TRBJ2-2; 10 positions agree with TRBD1. The CDR3 consists of 15 residues. After removal of 4 bases from V and 6 bases from J, the junction contained 6 bases not matched to a gene. Germline lookup yields CDR1 SGHNT and CDR2 YYREEE (reference sequence). CDR3 loop: CASSPRDRGAGELFF. The CDR3 coding sequence is TGTGCCAGCAGCCCCCGGGACAGGGGCGCCGGGGAGCTGTTTTTT.

This chain connects TRBV7-2 to TRBJ2-5, with TRBD1 matching 10 bases. V gave up 0 bases and J gave up 3 bases; unmatched junction bases: 1. CDR1 and CDR2 (germline): SGHTA, FQGNSA. This CDR3 region has 15 residues. CDR3 loop: CASSLAGTGEETQYF. CDR3 nucleotides: TGTGCCAGCAGCTTAGCAGGGACAGGGGAAGAGACCCAGTACTTC.

This chain connects TRBV24-1 to TRBJ2-3, with 9 bases fitting TRBD1. In germline, CDR1 is KGHDR, CDR2 SFDVKD. Unmatched junction bases numbered 8, after V lost 8 bases and J lost 0 bases. The CDR3 covers 16 residues. The CDR3 DNA follows: TGTGCCACCAAGCACCACGGACAGGGGAGCACAGATACGCAGTATTTT. It encodes CATKHHGQGSTDTQYF.

This chain links TRBV6-6 with TRBJ1-2; 9 bases align to TRBD1. Germline V gene lookup returns CDR1 MNHNY and CDR2 SVGAGI (reference sequence). The CDR3 is 15 amino acids. V shed 6 bases and J 7 bases; nucleotides not matched to a gene: 12. The CDR3 DNA follows: TGTGCCAGCAGGGAGCAACAGGGGGCGGTTAGTGGCTACACCTTC. Translated, it gives CASREQQGAVSGYTF.

This chain joins TRBV29-1 and TRBJ2-1, with 9 positions matching TRBD1. CDR1 is SQVTM, CDR2 ANQGSEA, per germline. V lost 6 bases, J lost 5 bases, and 8 bases stayed unmatched. The CDR3 spans 14 residues. The DNA for the CDR3 is TGCAGCGTCTCCGGGACAGGGCTTAACAATGAGCAGTTCTTC. Translating it yields CSVSGTGLNNEQFF.

This sequence joins TRBV27 and TRBJ2-2; perhaps TRBD2 as D (6 bases). V was trimmed by 2 bases and J by 1 base, leaving 11 bases between them. Germline loops: CDR1 MNHEY, CDR2 SMNVEV (reference sequence). The CDR3 totals 16 residues. CDR3 sequence: CASSLVGTLNTGELFF. CDR3 DNA sequence: TGTGCCAGCAGTTTAGTGGGGACTCTGAACACCGGGGAGCTGTTTTTT.

This clone has only one observation. The chain uses TRBV7-2 and TRBJ2-1, with 9 bases lining up with TRBD2. V lost 4 bases to trimming and J lost 10 bases; unmatched junction nucleotides: 8. CDR3 length: 14 residues. Germline values: CDR1 SGHTA, CDR2 FQGNSA. The CDR3 sequence is CASSCGGGAGEQFF. The DNA for the CDR3 is TGTGCCAGCAGCTGCGGCGGGGGGGCGGGAGAGCAGTTCTTC.

This chain joins TRBV30 and TRBJ1-2; D perhaps matches TRBD1 (6 bases). Trimming shortened V by 3 bases and J by 5 bases, and 10 bases separated the two germline ends. Looked up from germline, CDR1 is GTSNPN and CDR2 is SVGIG (reference sequence). This CDR3 is 12 amino acids long. CDR3 amino acids: CAWRGDIYGYTF. The CDR3 nucleotides are TGTGCCTGGAGGGGGGACATTTATGGCTACACCTTC. The whole variable domain, remainder taken from reference TRBV30 and TRBJ1-2, is SQTIHQWPATLVQPVGSPLSLECTVEGTSNPNLYWYRQAAGRGLQLLFYSVGIGQISSEVPQNLSASRPQDRQFILSSKKLLLSDSGFYLCAWRGDIYGYTFGSGTRLTVV.

The genes are TRBV9 and TRBJ2-3; weak D call: TRBD2 (6 bases). Deletions cut 7 bases from V and 3 bases from J, with 21 bases between. From germline, CDR1 is SGDLS and CDR2 YYNGEE. The CDR3 sequence is 16 residues long. CDR3 sequence (DNA): TGTGCCAGCCAGCTGGATGGTAGTGGGAGGACAGATACGCAGTATTTT. It encodes CASQLDGSGRTDTQYF.